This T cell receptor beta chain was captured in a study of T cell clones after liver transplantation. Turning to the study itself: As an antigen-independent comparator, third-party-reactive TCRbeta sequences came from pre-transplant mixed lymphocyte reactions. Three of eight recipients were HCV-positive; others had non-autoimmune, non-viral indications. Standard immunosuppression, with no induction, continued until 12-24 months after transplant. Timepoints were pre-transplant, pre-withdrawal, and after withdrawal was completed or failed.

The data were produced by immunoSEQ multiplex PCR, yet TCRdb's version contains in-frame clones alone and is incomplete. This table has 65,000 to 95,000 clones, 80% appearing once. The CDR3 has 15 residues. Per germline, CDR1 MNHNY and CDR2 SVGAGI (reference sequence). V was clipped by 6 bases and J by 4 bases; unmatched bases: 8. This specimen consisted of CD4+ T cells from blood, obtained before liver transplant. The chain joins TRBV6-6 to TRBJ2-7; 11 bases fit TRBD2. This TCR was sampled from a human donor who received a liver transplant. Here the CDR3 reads CASSRQGTSGYEQYF. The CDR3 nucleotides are TGTGCCAGCAGCAGACAGGGGACTAGCGGTTACGAGCAGTACTTC.